This entry is about one T cell receptor beta chain. The antigen is undetermined. This sample was included in a study of OX40 agonist ivuxolimab in advanced cancers. Study information: Patients enrolled in dose escalation were diagnosed with hepatocellular carcinoma, melanoma, renal cell or head and neck cancer. Findings of the study overall: Mean expanded clone counts were higher in CD8+ than CD4+ T cells. Within 6 weeks, CD4+ and CD8+ blood T cells expanded clonally at 0.1 to 3.0 mg/kg.

Blood sampling took place at baseline, cycle 4 day 1, and cycle 7 day 1. Generated by immunoSEQ multiplex PCR, the TCRdb table keeps only in-frame clones and is missing some. The sample carries tens of thousands of clones, approximately 83% recorded once. The V gene lost 4 bases and the J gene lost 0 bases, with 11 bases spanning the gap. Germline CDR1 and CDR2: SGHNT and YENEEA. The CDR3 has 15 amino acids. The rearrangement links TRBV11-3 to TRBJ2-3; D possibly matches TRBD1 or TRBD2 (6 bases each). Material: CD4+ or CD8+ T cells sorted from blood, obtained in a trial of the OX40 agonist ivuxolimab. The clonotype was recovered from an adult with an advanced solid tumor such as melanoma, head and neck, liver or kidney cancer. CDR3 sequence: CASSSGGASTDTQYF. Here the CDR3 DNA reads TGTGCCAGCAGCTCCGGGGGCGCTAGCACAGATACGCAGTATTTT.